These 20 T cell receptor beta chains originate from one sample sequenced in a study of blood T cell repertoires in COVID-19. Clones were sequenced by immunoSEQ multiplex PCR, and TCRdb holds only the in-frame ones, with some missing. The sample records some 78,000 clones, approximately 89% being singletons. Sequencing was done on a sample of peripheral blood. The receptors here all came from a man aged 50-60 years with active or convalescent COVID-19.

The rearrangement uses TRBV6-5 and TRBJ1-1, with 7 bases matching TRBD1. After removal of 5 bases from V and 6 bases from J, the junction contained 3 bases not matched to a gene. The CDR3 runs 12 residues. The germline CDR1 and CDR2 sequences are MNHEY and SVGAGI. CDR3 sequence (DNA): TGTGCCAGCAGTAACAGGGGCCCTGAAGCTTTCTTT. Translated: CASSNRGPEAFF.

This clone was seen just once. The rearrangement uses TRBV19 and TRBJ1-1, with a possible D match to TRBD1 (5 bases). CDR3 length equals 14 residues. V gave up 8 bases and J gave up 5 bases, with 18 bases separating them. Germline V gives CDR1 LNHDA, CDR2 SQIVND (reference sequence). CDR3 sequence reads: CASFPDRGRTEAFF. Written as DNA, the CDR3 is TGTGCCAGTTTCCCGGACCGGGGGAGAACTGAAGCTTTCTTT. Combining the CDR3 with reference TRBV19 and TRBJ1-1 gives the whole variable domain DGGITQSPKYLFRKEGQNVTLSCEQNLNHDAMYWYRQDPGQGLRLIYYSQIVNDFQKGDIAEGYSVSREKKESFPLTVTSAQKNPTAFYLCASFPDRGRTEAFFGQGTRLTVV.

DNA of the CDR3: TGCGCCAGCAGCCAAGATCGAAGGGGGTTGGAGACCCAGTACTTC. This gives the protein CASSQDRRGLETQYF. The chain carries TRBV4-1 and TRBJ2-5; a possible D gene is TRBD1 (6 bases). Between the trimmed V and J ends, which lost 0 bases and 5 bases, there was a span of 13 bases. CDR1 and CDR2 (germline): MGHRA, YSYEKL. The CDR3 spans 15 residues.

This chain connects TRBV4-1 to TRBJ1-5; TRBD1 matches at 9 bases. Trimming took 0 bases from V and 5 from J; bases not matched to a gene: 8. CDR3 length: 17 amino acids. Germline CDR1 and CDR2: MGHRA and YSYEKL. This chain's CDR3 is CASSQDKTGGFYQPQHF. CDR3 DNA sequence: TGCGCCAGCAGCCAAGACAAAACAGGGGGCTTTTATCAGCCCCAGCATTTT.

V and J are TRBV5-6 and TRBJ2-5; 8 positions agree with TRBD2. Germline values: CDR1 SGHDT, CDR2 YYEEEE. The CDR3 totals 16 residues. Losses at the gene ends were 6 bases for V and 2 bases for J; bases not matched to a gene: 12. CDR3 coding DNA: TGTGCCAGCACCCCCGGGGGGGGACGGTTACAAGAGACCCAGTACTTC. Translation: CASTPGGGRLQETQYF. Filled out from reference TRBV5-6 and TRBJ2-5, the complete variable domain reads DAGVTQSPTHLIKTRGQQVTLRCSPKSGHDTVSWYQQALGQGPQFIFQYYEEEERQRGNFPDRFSGHQFPNYSSELNVNALLLGDSALYLCASTPGGGRLQETQYFGPGTRLLVL.

This chain uses TRBV5-1 with TRBJ2-7, with a tentative D call TRBD1 (5 bases). The germline V gene encodes CDR1 SGHRS and CDR2 YFSETQ. Trimming cost V 0 bases and J 2 bases, with 18 bases left between them. The CDR3 contains 17 residues. The CDR3 loop reads CASSLAYGGQGTYEQYF. The CDR3 bases are TGCGCCAGCAGCTTGGCTTATGGTGGACAAGGGACCTACGAGCAGTACTTC.

DNA of the CDR3: TGTGCCAGCAATCCGGGATCCCAAGAGACCCAGTACTTC. It yields the protein CASNPGSQETQYF. This rearrangement joins TRBV7-2 to TRBJ2-5; perhaps TRBD2 as D (5 bases). V lost 7 bases and J lost 1, with 10 bases in between. The CDR3 is made up of 13 amino acids. The germline CDR1 and CDR2 sequences are SGHTA and FQGNSA. The variable domain in full, completed from reference TRBV7-2 and TRBJ2-5, reads GAGVSQSPSNKVTEKGKDVELRCDPISGHTALYWYRQSLGQGLEFLIYFQGNSAPDKSGLPSDRFSAERTGGSVSTLTIQRTQQEDSAVYLCASNPGSQETQYFGPGTRLLVL.

CDR3 in amino acids: CASKQGWSTEAFF. The CDR3 DNA sequence: TGTGCCAGTAAGCAGGGCTGGAGCACTGAAGCTTTCTTT. The J gene is TRBJ1-1, the V gene TRBV19, with D perhaps TRBD1 (5 bases). CDR3 length equals 13 residues. Germline CDR1 is LNHDA and CDR2 is SQIVND (reference sequence). With 7 bases removed from V and 4 bases from J, the gap between germline ends came to 13 bases.

The genes are TRBV4-1 and TRBJ1-4, with D perhaps TRBD1 (6 bases). Germline V gene lookup returns CDR1 MGHRA and CDR2 YSYEKL. This CDR3 spans 15 amino acids. V lost 1 base and J 0 bases, leaving 6 bases between the germline ends. CDR3: CASSQGTATNEKLFF. In DNA form, the CDR3 reads TGCGCCAGCAGCCAAGGGACAGCAACTAATGAAAAACTGTTTTTT.

The V call is TRBV12-3 or TRBV12-4, the J call TRBJ1-1; D gene ambiguous. CDR3 size: 12 residues. V shed 5 bases and J shed 6 bases, with 10 bases lying between them. The CDR3 DNA is TGTGCCAGCAGTCTTCTAAGATCTGAAGCTTTCTTT. This sequence encodes CASSLLRSEAFF.

The chain carries TRBV12-3 or TRBV12-4 and TRBJ1-4; D is ambiguous. There are 13 residues in the CDR3. The V gene lost 3 bases and the J gene lost 7 bases, with 9 bases spanning the gap. The CDR3 loop is CASSFQASEKLFF. The CDR3 DNA reads as TGTGCCAGCAGTTTCCAGGCCAGTGAAAAACTGTTTTTT.

This chain links TRBV5-6 with TRBJ2-7, with D perhaps matching TRBD2 (5 bases). V lost 0 bases and J lost 7, with 5 bases in between. Per germline, CDR1 SGHDT and CDR2 YYEEEE. CDR3 length: 11 residues. The CDR3 DNA reads as TGTGCCAGCAGCTTGGCGGGGGAGCAGTACGTC. Protein: CASSLAGEQYV.

The V and J genes are TRBV18 and TRBJ2-5, with D perhaps TRBD1 (5 bases). There are 14 residues in the CDR3. The germline V and J ends were trimmed by 0 bases and 5 bases, with 10 bases remaining between them. Germline assignment: CDR1 KGHSH and CDR2 LQKENI. CDR3 nucleotides: TGTGCCAGCTCACCACCAATGGGGCCGGAGACCCAGTACTTC. This codes for CASSPPMGPETQYF.

The genes are TRBV10-1 and TRBJ2-2; 10 nucleotides match TRBD1. The CDR3 extends over 14 amino acids. With V trimmed by 8 bases and J by 0 bases, 0 bases remained unmatched. Germline V gene data show CDR1 as WNHNN and CDR2 as SYGVQD (reference sequence). The CDR3 reads CASGQGANTGELFF. The DNA of the CDR3 is TGCGCCAGCGGACAGGGGGCGAACACCGGGGAGCTGTTTTTT.

The V and J genes are TRBV5-4 and TRBJ1-1; 8 positions match TRBD1. Looked up from germline, CDR1 is SGHNT and CDR2 is YYREEE (reference sequence). Trimming cost V 3 bases and J 4 bases; bases outside gene matches: 5. The CDR3 has 14 amino acids. This chain's CDR3 is CASSSQQGGTEAFF. In DNA, the CDR3 is TGTGCCAGCAGCTCTCAACAGGGGGGCACTGAAGCTTTCTTT.

This chain uses TRBV28 with TRBJ2-6, with 7 bases that match TRBD1. The V and J ends lost 6 bases and 0 bases, in that order; junction bases with no gene match: 8. The CDR3 has 17 amino acids. From germline, CDR1 is MDHEN and CDR2 SYDVKM. The DNA of the CDR3 is TGTGCCAGCAGAGGGGACAGCTTCTTCTCTGGGGCCAACGTCCTGACTTTC. Protein product: CASRGDSFFSGANVLTF.

The V gene is TRBV28, the J gene TRBJ2-2; 10 nucleotides align to TRBD1. Germline CDR1 is MDHEN and CDR2 is SYDVKM. V lost 8 bases to trimming and J lost 7 bases; unmatched junction nucleotides: 10. CDR3 length equals 15 residues. The CDR3 protein is CASATGGAEGGELFF. The CDR3 DNA reads as TGTGCCAGCGCGACAGGGGGCGCGGAAGGCGGGGAGCTGTTTTTT.

This clone was detected a few times. This rearrangement joins TRBV5-6 to TRBJ2-1; 9 bases align to TRBD1. Trimming took 4 bases from V and 1 from J; bases not matched to a gene: 3. The CDR3 contains 15 residues. In germline, CDR1 is SGHDT, CDR2 YYEEEE. CDR3 coding DNA: TGTGCCAGCAGCCCGACAGGGGGATCCTACAATGAGCAGTTCTTC. Translation gives CASSPTGGSYNEQFF.

The V call is TRBV28, the J call TRBJ1-2, with D perhaps matching TRBD1 (5 bases). CDR3 length equals 18 residues. V was trimmed by 6 bases and J by 0 bases, leaving 23 bases between them. Germline V gene data show CDR1 as MDHEN and CDR2 as SYDVKM. CDR3 bases: TGTGCCAGCAGACTTTTTTCGGTGGGGGGACGCACTAACTATGGCTACACCTTC. Its translation is CASRLFSVGGRTNYGYTF.

The J gene is TRBJ1-1, the V gene TRBV28; 7 bases are shared with TRBD1. The CDR3 consists of 14 residues. Germline values: CDR1 MDHEN, CDR2 SYDVKM. V lost 8 bases to trimming and J lost 5 bases; unmatched junction nucleotides: 11. CDR3 residues: CASGHETGRTEAFF. In DNA form, the CDR3 reads TGTGCCAGCGGCCACGAGACAGGGCGGACTGAAGCTTTCTTT.